This T cell receptor (beta chain) was documented in a study of CD8 T cells in ankylosing spondylitis. Whole-study results and caveats: What seemed typical of ankylosing spondylitis blood was a TCR beta motif built from about 8 highly homologous variants. Matched ankylosing spondylitis synovial fluid reportedly contained a significantly enriched population of disease-linked clones.

TCRdb re-derived calls from the 5' RACE reads in MiXCR, one entry per CDR3 protein. The sample lists over 450,000 distinct CDR3 sequences; roughly 12% were seen once. This clonotype showed up just a few times. Antigen specificity is unknown. The CDR3 covers 14 residues. CDR1 and CDR2 from the germline V gene are SGHTA and FQGNSA. Trimming stripped 1 base from V and 6 bases from J, with 10 bases between. The receptor was isolated from a male donor with ankylosing spondylitis. This chain uses TRBV7-2 with TRBJ1-5; no firm D call. Sequenced sample: blood, either unsorted or a sorted T cell fraction (not recorded which). CDR3 residues: CASSLGQDFQPQHF. DNA for the CDR3: TGTGCCAGCAGCTTAGGTCAGGACTTTCAGCCCCAGCATTTT.